These 2 T cell receptor beta chains share one sample of origin, sequenced in a study of identical twins' blood T cells. Using its own MiXCR run on the 5' RACE reads, TCRdb lists one record per CDR3 protein. The repertoire has 350,000 to 400,000 distinct CDR3 sequences, 28% of them found once; the top ten carry roughly 5.5%. The source material was PBMCs. These TCRs come from a woman between 18 and 50 years old in good health.

CDR3 loop: CSVALGPGTDTQYF. The CDR3, as DNA: TGCAGCGTTGCGTTGGGGCCCGGCACAGATACGCAGTATTTT. The chain links TRBV29-1 to TRBJ2-3, with a tentative D call TRBD1 (5 bases). This CDR3 spans 14 amino acids. V lost 4 bases and J lost 1, with 12 bases in between. Germline V gene sequence: CDR1 SQVTM, CDR2 ANQGSEA.

The chain's CDR3 is CSAANEGVRGYTF. Here the CDR3 DNA reads TGCAGTGCTGCGAACGAGGGAGTTCGTGGCTACACCTTC. The rearrangement joins TRBV20-1 to TRBJ1-2; no clear D gene. Germline loops: CDR1 DFQATT, CDR2 SNEGSKA (reference sequence). CDR3 length: 13 amino acids. V was trimmed by 5 bases and J by 7 bases, leaving 17 bases between them.